This T cell receptor beta chain was sequenced for a study of CD8 T cells in Susac syndrome. Random hexamers were used to reverse transcribe the RNA input (about 0.45 to 1 ug). Amplification of TCR beta CDR3 used immunoSEQ multiplex PCR across 54 Vbeta and 13 Jbeta. TCRdb re-called the immunoSEQ multiplex PCR reads through MiXCR, storing one row per CDR3 protein. The sample has about 190,000 distinct CDR3 sequences; 90% to 96% are singletons. V shed 4 bases and J shed 5 bases, with 12 bases lying between them. CDR1 is LNHDA and CDR2 is SQIVND in the germline V gene (reference sequence). This CDR3 is 14 amino acids long.

This clonotype was sampled from a human donor with Susac syndrome. The chain links TRBV19 to TRBJ1-5, with D unresolved. Sequencing was performed on CD4+ T cells from PBMCs. The CDR3 protein is CASSTADPHQPQHF. The CDR3 DNA is TGTGCCAGTAGTACCGCAGACCCGCATCAGCCCCAGCATTTT.